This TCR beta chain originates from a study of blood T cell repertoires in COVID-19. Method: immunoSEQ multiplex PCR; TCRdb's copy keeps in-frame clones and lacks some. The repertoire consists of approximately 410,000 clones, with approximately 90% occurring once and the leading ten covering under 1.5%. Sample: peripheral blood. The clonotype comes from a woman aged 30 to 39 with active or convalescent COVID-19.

This chain's CDR3 is CATLFGTGELFF. CDR3 nucleotides: TGTGCCACCCTTTTCGGCACCGGGGAGCTGTTTTTT. This chain joins TRBV25-1 and TRBJ2-2; D not certain. In germline, CDR1 is MGHDK, CDR2 SYGVNS. The CDR3 extends over 12 amino acids. Trimming pared 10 bases from V and 4 bases from J, leaving 10 bases between.